A selection of T cell receptor beta chains follows, all from one sample in a study of technical replicates of blood from a handful of donors. TCRdb's copy holds only in-frame clones and misses some; the assay was immunoSEQ multiplex PCR. The table has tens of thousands of clones, roughly 90% seen once. The specimen was PBMCs. Receptors originate from a human donor in good health. Some clones in this sample may be carry-over from other donors' samples. Each CDR3 is given with its conserved first and last residue. The order of the fields is V gene, clone size, CDR3 protein. Rows give clone size only sometimes, using once, few, many, or a class for an expanded clone.

V gene: TRBV5-4
clone size: -
CDR3 protein: CASSVDRGSYEQYF

V gene: TRBV5-4
clone size: -
CDR3 protein: CASSSGTGVPEAFF

V gene: TRBV6-5
clone size: -
CDR3 protein: CASTSGPDTQYF

V gene: TRBV5-4
clone size: -
CDR3 protein: CASSTPGLVHEQFF

V gene: TRBV6-5
clone size: -
CDR3 protein: CASSSRSHTGELFF

V gene: TRBV2
clone size: -
CDR3 protein: CASDGGSSYEQYF

V gene: TRBV6-5
clone size: few
CDR3 protein: CASSYGQGTAGNTIYF

V gene: TRBV2
clone size: -
CDR3 protein: CASNPLGEGETQYF

V gene: TRBV21-1
clone size: -
CDR3 protein: CASIQRRGGPSSYEQYF

V gene: TRBV7-9
clone size: -
CDR3 protein: CANKQAGGRTDTQYF

V gene: TRBV5-4
clone size: -
CDR3 protein: CASSLDPDQPQHF

V gene: TRBV10-3
clone size: -
CDR3 protein: CAIRGTGEGYGYTF

V gene: TRBV4-1
clone size: -
CDR3 protein: CASSQPRTGSGNTIYF

V gene: TRBV9
clone size: -
CDR3 protein: CASSVGVGGGAGNEQFF

V gene: TRBV5-6
clone size: -
CDR3 protein: CASSLEQVLNTEAFF

V gene: TRBV4-3
clone size: -
CDR3 protein: CASSQEWAGISEQYF

V gene: TRBV29-1
clone size: -
CDR3 protein: CSASEGAGYTF

V gene: TRBV11-1
clone size: few
CDR3 protein: CASAGQGYGYTF

V gene: TRBV19
clone size: once
CDR3 protein: CASTWGTGNEKLFF

V gene: TRBV6-1
clone size: few
CDR3 protein: CASRGDRLYEQYF

V gene: TRBV7-9
clone size: -
CDR3 protein: CASSFSGVGYTF

V gene: TRBV5-6
clone size: -
CDR3 protein: CASSWGQVSYEQYF

V gene: TRBV7-9
clone size: -
CDR3 protein: CASSPYGGSIDEQFF

V gene: TRBV30
clone size: -
CDR3 protein: CASGTGQYGYTF

V gene: TRBV5-6
clone size: -
CDR3 protein: CASSRTGSLGETQYF

V gene: TRBV28
clone size: -
CDR3 protein: CASKDEGTGNEKLFF

V gene: TRBV7-9
clone size: -
CDR3 protein: CASSLTSGMAGEQYF

V gene: TRBV6-5
clone size: -
CDR3 protein: CASRPTAIFFYEQYF

V gene: TRBV18
clone size: once
CDR3 protein: CASSPPISGIPDTQYF

V gene: TRBV5-3
clone size: few
CDR3 protein: CARSFDSPEAFF

V gene: TRBV9
clone size: -
CDR3 protein: CASSAPFLADPTDTQYF

V gene: TRBV6-1
clone size: many
CDR3 protein: CASSEVGGSSETQYF

V gene: TRBV6-5
clone size: -
CDR3 protein: CASRITGGGNTEAFF

V gene: TRBV7-9
clone size: -
CDR3 protein: CASSEPAGGDEQYF

V gene: TRBV18
clone size: -
CDR3 protein: CASSPTQSYNEQFF

V gene: TRBV6-1
clone size: -
CDR3 protein: CASSEAREENNEQFF

V gene: TRBV7-2
clone size: -
CDR3 protein: CASSTQGATYEQYF

V gene: TRBV7-2
clone size: -
CDR3 protein: CASSLVTGSTDTQYF

V gene: TRBV18
clone size: -
CDR3 protein: CASSPQRGQSTDTQYF

V gene: TRBV6-4
clone size: -
CDR3 protein: CASSDSQGAPDTQYF